The 21 T cell receptor beta chains in this list originate from one sample, sequenced in a study of blood T cell repertoires in COVID-19 (dated by TCRdb to the early 2020s). The library was generated by the immunoSEQ multiplex PCR assay. Here the immuneACCESS table is served through TCRdb, limited to in-frame sequences with V and J called. Missing clones are a known gap in these copies; in checked studies unresolved V genes cover under half, and the rest lacks a known reason. The sample table records about 140,000 clones; 80% to 90% of these occur just once. About 1.7% of the sample rests with the top ten. Sequencing was performed on peripheral blood. Receptors were obtained from a woman between 45 and 65 years old with acute or convalescent COVID-19.

CDR3 sequence: CASLAGTYNEQFF. The DNA of the CDR3 is TGTGCCTCCCTAGCGGGTACCTACAATGAGCAGTTCTTC. This sequence joins TRBV2 and TRBJ2-1, with 8 bases lining up with TRBD2. The junction had 5 bases not matched to a gene; V was cut back by 11 bases and J by 2 bases. This CDR3 spans 13 amino acids. In germline, CDR1 is SNHLY, CDR2 FYNNEI.

This clone was observed a few times. The chain has TRBV19 and TRBJ1-4, with D uncertain. The CDR3 consists of 14 residues. CDR1 and CDR2 (germline): LNHDA, SQIVND (reference sequence). V was trimmed by 6 bases and J by 8 bases, leaving 16 bases between them. Here the CDR3 DNA reads TGTGCCAGTAGCCCGCGTGGGAGGAGGGAAAAACTGTTTTTT. This sequence encodes CASSPRGRREKLFF.

This clone was observed a few times. The V and J genes are TRBV19 and TRBJ1-2; D is unresolved. The CDR3 contains 15 residues. CDR1 and CDR2 from the germline V gene are LNHDA and SQIVND (reference sequence). The germline V and J ends were trimmed by 0 bases and 2 bases, with 10 bases remaining between them. The CDR3 here is CASSIERVLNYGYTF. Here the CDR3 DNA reads TGTGCCAGTAGTATAGAGAGAGTCCTCAACTATGGCTACACCTTC.

The gene calls are TRBV5-1 and TRBJ1-2; D uncertain. This CDR3 spans 14 amino acids. V was shortened by 4 bases and J by 2 bases, with 12 bases between the two germline ends. Germline V gene data show CDR1 as SGHRS and CDR2 as YFSETQ. The CDR3 protein is CASSPEGPNYGYTF. In DNA form, the CDR3 reads TGCGCCAGCAGCCCCGAGGGTCCCAACTATGGCTACACCTTC.

In this sample, this clone turned up once. The V call is TRBV7-9, the J call TRBJ1-1, with D possibly being TRBD1 (5 bases). Germline V gives CDR1 SEHNR, CDR2 FQNEAQ (reference sequence). The CDR3 consists of 14 residues. Trimming took off 5 bases at V and 9 bases at J, with 19 bases between the two ends. The CDR3 loop is CASSPPGTQEQAFF. In DNA form, the CDR3 reads TGTGCCAGCAGCCCACCGGGGACTCAAGAACAAGCTTTCTTT.

V and J are TRBV12-3 or TRBV12-4 and TRBJ1-2, with D possibly being TRBD1 (5 bases). The CDR3 spans 13 residues. The V end was cut by 3 bases, the J end by 7 bases, with 12 bases between. The CDR3 DNA reads TGTGCCAGCAGTTTCGGGGGGGAGGGTGGCTACACCTTC. Its protein is CASSFGGEGGYTF.

CDR3 bases: TGTGCCAGCAGTAGGGGCTGGAGCAATCAGCCCCAGCATTTT. Translating it yields CASSRGWSNQPQHF. The chain recombines TRBV6-5 with TRBJ1-5; weak D call: TRBD1 (5 bases). Looked up from germline, CDR1 is MNHEY and CDR2 is SVGAGI. CDR3 size: 14 residues. V lost 5 bases and J 1 base, leaving 9 bases between the germline ends.

V gene TRBV7-2 combines with J gene TRBJ1-5, with a weak D call TRBD1 (6 bases). V shed 1 base and J shed 3 bases, with 7 bases lying between them. This CDR3 contains 14 residues. Germline V gives CDR1 SGHTA, CDR2 FQGNSA. The CDR3 DNA follows: TGTGCCAGCAGCTTAGGGGGGCTCAATCAGCCCCAGCATTTT. Translating gives CASSLGGLNQPQHF.

V gene TRBV2 combines with J gene TRBJ1-1; no reliable D call. Per germline, CDR1 SNHLY and CDR2 FYNNEI. V was pared by 5 bases and J by 1 base, with 14 bases between. The CDR3 has 15 residues. CDR3 region: CASSLSPMRNTEAFF. In nucleotides, the CDR3 is TGTGCCAGCAGTTTATCCCCAATGAGGAACACTGAAGCTTTCTTT.

The chain recombines TRBV19 with TRBJ1-1; a possible D gene is TRBD1 (6 bases). In germline, CDR1 is LNHDA, CDR2 SQIVND (reference sequence). V lost 6 bases to trimming and J lost 4 bases, with 9 bases between them. CDR3 length: 12 residues. The CDR3 DNA reads TGTGCCAGTAGGACAGGTAGCACTGAAGCTTTCTTT. This encodes CASRTGSTEAFF.

The chain carries TRBV12-3 or TRBV12-4 and TRBJ1-1; D remains ambiguous. Trimming left V 6 bases short and J 0 bases short, with 8 bases between. This CDR3 contains 13 residues. CDR3 in DNA: TGTGCCAGCAGGCCGAGGATGAACACTGAAGCTTTCTTT. Translation: CASRPRMNTEAFF.

This chain links TRBV9 with TRBJ2-7, with D possibly being TRBD2 (6 bases). Germline CDR1 reads SGDLS; CDR2 reads YYNGEE. The V gene lost 2 bases and the J gene lost 2 bases, with 8 bases spanning the gap. The CDR3 contains 13 residues. This CDR3 reads CASSVGEAYEQYF. The DNA of the CDR3 is TGTGCCAGCAGCGTTGGGGAGGCCTACGAGCAGTACTTC.

The chain links TRBV24-1 to TRBJ2-1; a possible D gene is TRBD2 (7 bases). V was trimmed by 8 bases and J by 0 bases, leaving 16 bases between them. The CDR3 consists of 16 residues. In germline, CDR1 is KGHDR, CDR2 SFDVKD. In DNA, the CDR3 is TGTGCCACCACCCAAGGGGGGGAGAGCTCCTACAATGAGCAGTTCTTC. Translating it yields CATTQGGESSYNEQFF.

This clone was recorded once. The rearrangement uses TRBV3-1 (or the pseudogene TRBV3-2) and TRBJ2-3; D is possibly TRBD2 (6 bases). V was pared by 10 bases and J by 2 bases, with 13 bases between. The CDR3 runs to 13 residues. CDR1 is LGHDT, CDR2 YNNKEL, per germline (reference sequence). The CDR3 DNA follows: TGTGCCACCTTGGGACTTCCCACAGATACGCAGTATTTT. Encoded protein: CATLGLPTDTQYF.

The chain combines TRBV19 with TRBJ2-7; possibly TRBD1 for D (5 bases). Germline V lookup: CDR1 LNHDA, CDR2 SQIVND (reference sequence). V dropped 11 bases and J dropped 4 bases, with 21 bases sitting between them. The CDR3 covers 14 residues. In DNA, the CDR3 is TGTGCCTCCCAAAGGGGCCCGATGGGATACGAGCAGTACTTC. Translating gives CASQRGPMGYEQYF.

The gene calls are TRBV5-1 and TRBJ1-1; D call uncertain. The CDR3 spans 14 residues. Trimming stripped 1 base from V and 3 bases from J, with 10 bases between. Germline values: CDR1 SGHRS, CDR2 YFSETQ. The CDR3 is CASSLIGVDTEAFF. DNA of the CDR3: TGCGCCAGCAGCTTGATCGGGGTGGACACTGAAGCTTTCTTT. The variable domain in full, with the rest retrieved from reference TRBV5-1 and TRBJ1-1, is KAGVTQTPRYLIKTRGQQVTLSCSPISGHRSVSWYQQTPGQGLQFLFEYFSETQRNKGNFPGRFSGRQFSNSRSEMNVSTLELGDSALYLCASSLIGVDTEAFFGQGTRLTVV.

The V and J genes are TRBV4-1 and TRBJ2-7, with TRBD1 identical over 9 bases. The trim removed 3 bases at V and 4 bases at J, leaving 7 bases unmatched. Germline CDR1 is MGHRA and CDR2 is YSYEKL. The CDR3 is 15 amino acids. CDR3 loop: CASSHPGQGFYEQYF. In nucleotides, the CDR3 is TGCGCCAGCAGCCACCCCGGACAGGGGTTTTACGAGCAGTACTTC.

Remarks on this clone: Distinct nucleotide sequences in the sample also encode this CDR3. V gene TRBV7-9 combines with J gene TRBJ2-7; no clear D. The CDR3 extends over 12 amino acids. Germline CDR1 reads SEHNR; CDR2 reads FQNEAQ (reference sequence). V lost 2 bases, J lost 9 bases, and 11 bases lay in between. In DNA, the CDR3 is TGTGCCAGCAGCTTAAGGTCTACGGGGCAGTACTTC. This translates into CASSLRSTGQYF. The complete variable domain, with remaining parts taken from reference TRBV7-9 and TRBJ2-7, reads DTGVSQNPRHKITKRGQNVTFRCDPISEHNRLYWYRQTLGQGPEFLTYFQNEAQLEKSRLLSDRFSAERPKGSFSTLEIQRTEQGDSAMYLCASSLRSTGQYFGPGTRLTVT.

V usage is TRBV4-1 and J usage is TRBJ1-1, with a possible D match to TRBD1 (5 bases). In germline, CDR1 is MGHRA, CDR2 YSYEKL. Trimming took 6 bases from V and 1 from J, leaving 12 bases between them. The CDR3 length is 14 residues. The CDR3 loop is CASRGLTANTEAFF. CDR3 DNA: TGCGCCAGCAGAGGCTTGACAGCGAACACTGAAGCTTTCTTT.

This chain uses TRBV3-1 (or the pseudogene TRBV3-2) with TRBJ1-2; D unclear. The V and J ends lost 0 bases and 5 bases respectively, with 16 bases between them. Germline V gene data show CDR1 as LGHDT and CDR2 as YNNKEL (reference sequence). This CDR3 is 16 amino acids long. The CDR3 loop is CASSQDHPGRGYGYTF. CDR3 in DNA: TGTGCCAGCAGCCAAGATCACCCGGGTCGGGGATATGGCTACACCTTC.

This chain uses TRBV24-1 with TRBJ2-7; 12 bases line up with TRBD2. Germline-derived CDR1 and CDR2 are KGHDR and SFDVKD. J gave up 5 bases and V 9 bases, and 4 bases lay outside the gene matches. The CDR3 spans 13 residues. CDR3 region: CATPLAGGDEQYF. Written as DNA, the CDR3 is TGTGCCACCCCCCTAGCGGGAGGGGACGAGCAGTACTTC.